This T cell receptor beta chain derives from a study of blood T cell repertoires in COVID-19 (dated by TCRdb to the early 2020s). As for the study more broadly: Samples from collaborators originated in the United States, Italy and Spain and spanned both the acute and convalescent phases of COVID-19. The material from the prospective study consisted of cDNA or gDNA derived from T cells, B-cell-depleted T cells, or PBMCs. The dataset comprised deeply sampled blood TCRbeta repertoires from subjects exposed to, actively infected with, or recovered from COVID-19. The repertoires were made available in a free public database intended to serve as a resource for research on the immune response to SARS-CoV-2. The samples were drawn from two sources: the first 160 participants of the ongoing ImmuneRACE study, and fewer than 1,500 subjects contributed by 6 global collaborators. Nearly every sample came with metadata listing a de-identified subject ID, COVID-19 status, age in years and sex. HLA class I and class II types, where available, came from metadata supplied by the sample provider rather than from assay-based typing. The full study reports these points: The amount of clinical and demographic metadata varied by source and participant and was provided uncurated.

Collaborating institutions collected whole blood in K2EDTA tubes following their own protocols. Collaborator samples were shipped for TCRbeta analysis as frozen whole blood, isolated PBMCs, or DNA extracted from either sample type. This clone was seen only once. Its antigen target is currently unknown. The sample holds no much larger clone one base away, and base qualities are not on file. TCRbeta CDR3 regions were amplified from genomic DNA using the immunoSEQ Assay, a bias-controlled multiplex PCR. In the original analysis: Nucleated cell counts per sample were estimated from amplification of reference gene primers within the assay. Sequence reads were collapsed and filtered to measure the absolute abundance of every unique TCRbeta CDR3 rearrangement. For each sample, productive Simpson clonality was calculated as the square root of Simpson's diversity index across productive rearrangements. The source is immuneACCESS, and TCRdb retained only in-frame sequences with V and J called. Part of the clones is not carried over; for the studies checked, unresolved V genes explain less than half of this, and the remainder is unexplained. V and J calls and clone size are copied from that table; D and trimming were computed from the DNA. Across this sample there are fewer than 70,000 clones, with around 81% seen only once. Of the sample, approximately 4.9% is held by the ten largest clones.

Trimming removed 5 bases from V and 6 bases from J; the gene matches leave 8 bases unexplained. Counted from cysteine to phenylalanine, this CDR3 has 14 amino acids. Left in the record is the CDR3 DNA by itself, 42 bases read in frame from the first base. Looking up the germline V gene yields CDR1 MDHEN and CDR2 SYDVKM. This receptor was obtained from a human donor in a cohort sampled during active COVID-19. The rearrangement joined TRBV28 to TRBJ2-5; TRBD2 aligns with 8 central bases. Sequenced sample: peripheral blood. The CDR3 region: CASSPTGGAKTQYF. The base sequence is TGTGCCAGCAGTCCCACGGGAGGGGCGAAGACCCAGTACTTC.